This T cell receptor (beta chain) was retrieved from a study of shared clonotypes between healthy human individuals. On the study more broadly: The plates for each donor numbered three CD4 naive, three CD4 memory, two CD8 naive and one CD8 memory.

Assay used: immunoSEQ multiplex PCR; TCRdb lists only in-frame clones, some missing. The sample contains millions of clones, around 95% of which appear only once. This CDR3 has 15 amino acids. V lost 0 bases, J lost 2 bases, and 9 bases lay in between. In germline, CDR1 is SGHRS, CDR2 YFSETQ. The TCR originated in a man younger than 35 in good health. Sequences were obtained from naive CD4+ T cells sorted from blood. The subset is: CD45RA+ positively selected. The chain employs TRBV5-1 and TRBJ1-3, with D tentatively TRBD1 (5 bases). Here the CDR3 DNA reads TGCGCCAGCAGCTTGGCCCAGGGTCCTGGAAACACCATATATTTT. Translation gives CASSLAQGPGNTIYF.